The 14 T cell receptor beta chains presented below share a single source sample, sequenced in a study of T cells in Graves' hyperthyroidism and ophthalmopathy. Amplified TCR beta CDR3 regions came from RNA transcripts. HTBI primers were used for first-round RT-PCR of the TCR CDR3. TCRdb re-derived calls from the multiplex PCR reads in MiXCR, one entry per CDR3 protein. Of around 480,000 distinct CDR3 sequences listed, about 15% are singletons. Sequenced material: blood. The receptors originated from a woman aged 18-29 years with Graves' hyperthyroidism.

The table lists this clonotype with many counts. V gene TRBV20-1 combines with J gene TRBJ1-1, with D uncertain. Germline V CDR1 and CDR2: DFQATT, SNEGSKA (reference sequence). Trimming took off 4 bases at V and 1 base at J, with 13 bases between the two ends. This CDR3 is built from 14 residues. The CDR3 nucleotides read TGCAGTGCTACTGGTATCGGCACGAACACTGAAGCTTTCTTT. This translates into CSATGIGTNTEAFF.

This clonotype was counted many times. This rearrangement joins TRBV27 to TRBJ2-1, with 7 bases identical to TRBD2. The CDR3 has 16 residues. J lost 0 bases, V lost 6 bases, and 8 bases had no gene match. The germline V gene has CDR1 MNHEY and CDR2 SMNVEV (reference sequence). In DNA form, the CDR3 reads TGTGCCAGCAGGAACACCCCTAGCGGCTCCTACAATGAGCAGTTCTTC. The encoded protein is CASRNTPSGSYNEQFF.

The V and J genes are TRBV7-6 and TRBJ2-2; either TRBD1 or TRBD2 may fit D (5 bases each). The V gene's germline CDR1 is SGHVS and CDR2 FNYEAQ. This CDR3 region has 15 residues. V was trimmed by 2 bases and J by 5 bases, leaving 12 bases between them. The CDR3 here is CASSLRGGGTGELFF. CDR3 bases: TGTGCCAGCAGCTTACGGGGTGGGGGAACCGGGGAGCTGTTTTTT.

There are a few counts of this clonotype. J is TRBJ2-2 and V is TRBV7-3; D call uncertain. The CDR3 loop spans 14 amino acids. V shed 5 bases and J shed 7 bases, with 14 bases lying between them. CDR1 is SGHTA, CDR2 FQGTGA, per germline. The CDR3 loop reads CASSRDYHGGELFF. The CDR3 DNA follows: TGTGCCAGCAGCCGAGATTATCACGGCGGGGAGCTGTTTTTT.

Regarding this clonotype: A much larger clonotype is one base distant, so this may be a read error. CDR3 loop: CASSQVSGSSYEQFF. Here the CDR3 DNA reads TGTGCCAGCAGCCAAGTTTCGGGGAGCTCCTACGAGCAGTTCTTC. This chain uses TRBV5-4 with TRBJ2-7, with a tentative D call TRBD2 (5 bases). The assigned J gene may be wrong: the sequence end matches TRBJ2-1 better. Germline CDR1 SGHNT, CDR2 YYREEE (reference sequence). CDR3 length: 15 residues.

This clonotype was picked up many times. One end of the junction does not line up with germline, which may come from a read error. The chain links TRBV7-9 to TRBJ2-1; 9 nucleotides line up with TRBD1. Per the germline V gene, CDR1 is SEHNR and CDR2 is FQNEAQ (reference sequence). The CDR3 totals 19 residues. The CDR3 bases are TGTGCCAGCAGCTTCCTTTTTCAGGGGACAGACAGGGGGGCAAATGAGCGGTTCTTC. Residues: CASSFLFQGTDRGANERFF.

This clonotype was counted a few times. The chain employs TRBV7-9 and TRBJ1-3; no clear D gene. Germline CDR1 and CDR2: SEHNR and FQNEAQ (reference sequence). V was cut by 6 bases and J by 4 bases, with 7 bases left in between. CDR3 length: 12 amino acids. The DNA of the CDR3 is TGTGCCAGCAGACAGACCGGAAACACCATATATTTT. This gives the protein CASRQTGNTIYF.

This clonotype was detected ten times or more. The V and J genes are TRBV20-1 and TRBJ1-5, with D maybe TRBD1 (6 bases). V shed 5 bases and J shed 11 bases, with 16 bases lying between them. Germline V CDR1 and CDR2: DFQATT, SNEGSKA (reference sequence). The CDR3 contains 12 residues. The CDR3 bases are TGCAGTGCTCTGCAGGGGAATCCGACCCAGCATTTT. This codes for CSALQGNPTQHF.

This clonotype was seen repeatedly, ten times or more. This chain links TRBV19 with TRBJ1-1, with 7 bases that match TRBD1. Losses at the gene ends were 7 bases for V and 0 bases for J; bases not matched to a gene: 11. CDR3 length: 16 amino acids. Germline V lookup: CDR1 LNHDA, CDR2 SQIVND (reference sequence). The CDR3 DNA follows: TGTGCCAGTACCACAATTAGGACAGGCATGAACACTGAAGCTTTCTTT. This gives the protein CASTTIRTGMNTEAFF.

This clonotype was observed many times. The rearrangement uses TRBV20-1 and TRBJ2-3, with D perhaps given as TRBD1 or TRBD2 (5 bases each). Germline V CDR1 and CDR2: DFQATT, SNEGSKA (reference sequence). CDR3 length: 13 residues. Here the CDR3 reads CSSPTGHTDTQYF. The DNA of the CDR3 is TGCAGCTCGCCCACGGGGCACACAGATACGCAGTATTTT.

V gene TRBV30 combines with J gene TRBJ2-1; D possibly corresponds to TRBD2 (5 bases). This CDR3 is 13 amino acids long. V was trimmed by 3 bases and J by 4 bases, leaving 10 bases between them. Looked up from germline, CDR1 is GTSNPN and CDR2 is SVGIG (reference sequence). In DNA form, the CDR3 reads TGTGCCTGGAGCGACCTAGCTTACAATGAGCAGTTCTTC. Translated: CAWSDLAYNEQFF. Complete variable domain (other parts from reference TRBV30 and TRBJ2-1): SQTIHQWPATLVQPVGSPLSLECTVEGTSNPNLYWYRQAAGRGLQLLFYSVGIGQISSEVPQNLSASRPQDRQFILSSKKLLLSDSGFYLCAWSDLAYNEQFFGPGTRLTVL.

This clonotype was seen a few times. CDR3 sequence reads: CASSKTSELEQYV. For the CDR3, the DNA is TGTGCCAGCAGTAAGACTAGCGAGCTCGAGCAGTACGTC. The chain uses TRBV6-1 and TRBJ2-7, with 8 bases lining up with TRBD2. Germline CDR1 reads MNHNS; CDR2 reads SASEGT. The V segment lost 5 bases and the J segment 6 bases; nucleotides outside the gene matches: 6. The CDR3 is 13 amino acids.

In its sample, this clonotype was seen many times. The chain employs TRBV3-1 and TRBJ2-1, with 7 bases fitting TRBD2. The V and J ends lost 4 bases and 1 base, in that order; junction bases with no gene match: 4. This CDR3 region has 15 residues. CDR1 and CDR2 (germline): LGHDT, YNNKEL (reference sequence). CDR3 residues: CASSLSGTSYNEQFF. The DNA for the CDR3 is TGTGCCAGCAGCCTCAGCGGGACTTCCTACAATGAGCAGTTCTTC.

This clonotype was counted between two and nine times. This chain links TRBV5-1 with TRBJ2-2, with 8 positions matching TRBD1. There are 16 residues in the CDR3. Germline V gene lookup returns CDR1 SGHRS and CDR2 YFSETQ. Trimming at V came to 0 bases and at J to 5 bases, leaving 6 bases not matched to a gene. The CDR3 here is CASSLAGGARTGELFF. In DNA, the CDR3 is TGCGCCAGCAGCTTGGCAGGGGGCGCGCGGACCGGGGAGCTGTTTTTT.